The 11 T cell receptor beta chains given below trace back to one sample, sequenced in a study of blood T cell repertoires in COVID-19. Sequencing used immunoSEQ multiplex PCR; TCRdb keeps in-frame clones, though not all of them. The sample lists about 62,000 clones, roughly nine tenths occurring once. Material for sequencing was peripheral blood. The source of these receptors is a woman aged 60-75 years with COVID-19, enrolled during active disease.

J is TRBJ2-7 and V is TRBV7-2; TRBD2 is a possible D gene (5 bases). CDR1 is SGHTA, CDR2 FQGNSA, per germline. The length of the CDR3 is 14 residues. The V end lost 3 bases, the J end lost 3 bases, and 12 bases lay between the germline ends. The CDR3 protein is CASSFQRLYYEQYF. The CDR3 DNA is TGTGCCAGCAGCTTCCAGCGGCTCTACTACGAGCAGTACTTC.

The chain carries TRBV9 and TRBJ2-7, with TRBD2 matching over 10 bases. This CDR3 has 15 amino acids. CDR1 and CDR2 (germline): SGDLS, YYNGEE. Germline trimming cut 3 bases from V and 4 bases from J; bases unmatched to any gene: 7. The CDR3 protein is CASSASSGSSYEQYF. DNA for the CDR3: TGTGCCAGCAGCGCCTCTAGCGGGAGTTCTTACGAGCAGTACTTC.

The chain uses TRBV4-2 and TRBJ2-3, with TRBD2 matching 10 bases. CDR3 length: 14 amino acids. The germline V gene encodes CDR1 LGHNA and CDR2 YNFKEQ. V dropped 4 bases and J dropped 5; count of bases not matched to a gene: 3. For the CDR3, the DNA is TGTGCCAGCAGCCCTAGACTAGCGGGAGATACGCAGTATTTT. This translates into CASSPRLAGDTQYF.

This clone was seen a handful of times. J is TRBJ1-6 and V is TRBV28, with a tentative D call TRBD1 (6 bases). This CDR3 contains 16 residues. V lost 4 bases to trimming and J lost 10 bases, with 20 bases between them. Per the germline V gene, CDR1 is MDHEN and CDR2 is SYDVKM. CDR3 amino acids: CASSSQRHRVSSPLHF. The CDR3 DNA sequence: TGTGCCAGCAGTTCTCAAAGGCACAGGGTAAGCTCACCCCTCCACTTT.

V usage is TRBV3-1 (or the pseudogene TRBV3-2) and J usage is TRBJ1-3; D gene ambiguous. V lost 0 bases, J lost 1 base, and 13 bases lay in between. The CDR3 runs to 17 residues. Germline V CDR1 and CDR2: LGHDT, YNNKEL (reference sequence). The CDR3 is CASSQDRVVQSGNTIYF. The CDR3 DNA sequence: TGTGCCAGCAGCCAAGATCGCGTAGTCCAATCTGGAAACACCATATATTTT.

CDR3 sequence: CASSLNYNVINYGYTF. CDR3 DNA: TGTGCCAGCAGTTTAAATTACAACGTTATCAACTATGGCTACACCTTC. The V and J genes are TRBV27 and TRBJ1-2; D is ambiguous. The CDR3 runs to 16 residues. In germline, CDR1 is MNHEY, CDR2 SMNVEV (reference sequence). Trimming took 2 bases from V and 2 from J, leaving 15 bases between them.

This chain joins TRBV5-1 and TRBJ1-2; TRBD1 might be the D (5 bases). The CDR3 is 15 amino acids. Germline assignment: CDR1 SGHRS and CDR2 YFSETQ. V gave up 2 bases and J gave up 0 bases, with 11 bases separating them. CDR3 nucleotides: TGCGCCAGCAGCTTAGACAGCATAGCTAACTATGGCTACACCTTC. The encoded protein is CASSLDSIANYGYTF.

The CDR3 DNA sequence: TGCGCCAGCAGCCACGAGGGACAGGGAACCGGGGAGCTGTTTTTT. Translated: CASSHEGQGTGELFF. This chain links TRBV4-3 with TRBJ2-2, with 9 bases identical to TRBD1. This CDR3 is 15 amino acids long. Unmatched junction bases numbered 4, after V lost 3 bases and J lost 5 bases. CDR1 LGHNA and CDR2 YSLEER come from the germline V gene.

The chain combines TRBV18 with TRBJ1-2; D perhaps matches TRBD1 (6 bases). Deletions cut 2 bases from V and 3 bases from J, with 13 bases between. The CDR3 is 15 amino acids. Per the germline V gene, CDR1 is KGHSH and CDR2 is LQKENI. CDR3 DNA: TGTGCCAGCTCACCAATATCAGGGGCTCACTATGGCTACACCTTC. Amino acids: CASSPISGAHYGYTF.

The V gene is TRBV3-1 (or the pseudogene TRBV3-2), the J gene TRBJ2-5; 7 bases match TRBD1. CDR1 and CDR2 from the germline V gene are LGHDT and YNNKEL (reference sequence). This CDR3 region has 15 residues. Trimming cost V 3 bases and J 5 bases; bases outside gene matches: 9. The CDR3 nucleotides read TGTGCCAGCAGCCACGAGAATGAGGGGGCTGAGACCCAGTACTTC. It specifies CASSHENEGAETQYF.

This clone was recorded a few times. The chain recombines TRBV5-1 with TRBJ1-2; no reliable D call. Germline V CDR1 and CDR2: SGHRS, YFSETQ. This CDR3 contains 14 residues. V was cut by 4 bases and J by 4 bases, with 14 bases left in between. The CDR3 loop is CASSPAGGTYGYTF. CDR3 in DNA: TGCGCCAGCAGCCCGGCGGGCGGAACCTATGGCTACACCTTC.